The T cell receptor (beta chain) described here comes from a study of blood T cells in healthy people across ages. Across the study: Researchers report that template switching captured about one barcoded beta molecule per two T cells.

Study results and limitations: There were more naive CD4+ cells and higher diversity in long-lived donors than in aged donors.

The authors ran a second PCR of about 7 to 11 cycles using a sample-barcoded 5' primer and a J-beta primer mix. MiXCR, applied by TCRdb to the 5' RACE reads, yields one record per CDR3 protein. The sample includes some 750,000 distinct CDR3 sequences, about 24% seen only once; the top ten take approximately 20%. About this clonotype: Antigen: not known.

Sequencing was done on a sample of blood. This sequence was found in a man in his 70s in good health.

DNA for the CDR3: TGTGCCAGCAGCTCCCAAGCGGGAGGTGGCACAGATACGCAGTATTTT. It encodes CASSSQAGGGTDTQYF. This sequence joins TRBV9 and TRBJ2-3, with TRBD2 matching 9 bases. Germline V gene data show CDR1 as SGDLS and CDR2 as YYNGEE. The CDR3 sequence is 16 residues long. V lost 4 bases, J lost 1 base, and 7 bases stayed unmatched. Full variable domain (rest looked up from reference TRBV9 and TRBJ2-3): DSGVTQTPKHLITATGQRVTLRCSPRSGDLSVYWYQQSLDQGLQFLIQYYNGEERAKGNILERFSAQQFPDLHSELNLSSLELGDSALYFCASSSQAGGGTDTQYFGPGTRLTVL.